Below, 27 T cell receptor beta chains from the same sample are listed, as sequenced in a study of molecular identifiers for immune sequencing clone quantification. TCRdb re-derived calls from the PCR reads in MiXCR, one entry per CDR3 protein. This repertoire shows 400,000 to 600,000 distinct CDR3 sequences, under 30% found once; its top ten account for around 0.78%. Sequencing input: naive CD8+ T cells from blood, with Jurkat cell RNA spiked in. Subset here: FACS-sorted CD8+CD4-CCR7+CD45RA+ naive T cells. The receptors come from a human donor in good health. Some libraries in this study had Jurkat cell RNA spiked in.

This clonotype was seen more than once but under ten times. The CDR3 nucleotides are TGTGCCAGCAGTTTACTGCAGAATTCACCCCTCCACTTT. It yields the protein CASSLLQNSPLHF. The chain links TRBV27 to TRBJ1-6, with D unclear. V lost 2 bases, J lost 7 bases, and 6 bases lay in between. Looked up from germline, CDR1 is MNHEY and CDR2 is SMNVEV (reference sequence). The CDR3 is 13 residues long.

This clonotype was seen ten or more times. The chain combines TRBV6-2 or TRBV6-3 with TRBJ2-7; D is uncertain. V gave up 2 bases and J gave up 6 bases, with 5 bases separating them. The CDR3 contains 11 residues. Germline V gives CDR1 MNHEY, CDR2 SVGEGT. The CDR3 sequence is CASSYPPEQYF. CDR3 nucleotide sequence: TGTGCCAGCAGTTACCCCCCCGAGCAGTACTTC.

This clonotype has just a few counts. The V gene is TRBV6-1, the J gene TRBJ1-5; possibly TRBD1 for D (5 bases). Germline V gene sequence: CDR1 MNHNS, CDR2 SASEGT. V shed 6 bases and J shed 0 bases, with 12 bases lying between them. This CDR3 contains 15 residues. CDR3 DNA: TGTGCCAGCAGCCGGGACGGATATAGCAATCAGCCCCAGCATTTT. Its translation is CASSRDGYSNQPQHF.

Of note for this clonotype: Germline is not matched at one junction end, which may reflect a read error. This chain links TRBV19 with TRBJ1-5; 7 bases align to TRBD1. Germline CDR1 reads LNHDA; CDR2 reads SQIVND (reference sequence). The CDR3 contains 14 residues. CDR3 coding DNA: TGTGCCAGTAGGGAAAGACAGGGCAATCCGCCCCCGCATTTT. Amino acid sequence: CASRERQGNPPPHF.

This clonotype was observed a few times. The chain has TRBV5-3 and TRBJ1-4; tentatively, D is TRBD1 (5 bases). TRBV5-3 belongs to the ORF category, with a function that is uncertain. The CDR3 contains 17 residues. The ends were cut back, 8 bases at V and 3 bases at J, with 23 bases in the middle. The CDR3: CASSPGDSAFPNEKLFF. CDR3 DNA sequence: TGTGCCAGCAGCCCGGGAGACAGTGCTTTCCCTAATGAAAAACTGTTTTTT.

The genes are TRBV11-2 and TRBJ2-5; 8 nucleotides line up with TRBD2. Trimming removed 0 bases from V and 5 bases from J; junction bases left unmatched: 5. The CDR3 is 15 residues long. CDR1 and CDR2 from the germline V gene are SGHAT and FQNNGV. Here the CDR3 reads CASSLELAVRETQYF. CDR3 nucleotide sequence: TGTGCCAGCAGCTTAGAACTAGCGGTCCGGGAGACCCAGTACTTC.

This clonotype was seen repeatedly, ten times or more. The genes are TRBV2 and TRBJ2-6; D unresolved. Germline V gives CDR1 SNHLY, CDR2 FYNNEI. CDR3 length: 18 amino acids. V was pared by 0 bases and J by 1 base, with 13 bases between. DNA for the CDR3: TGTGCCAGCAGTGAAGCGCTTCGGCTGGTTTCTGGGGCCAACGTCCTGACTTTC. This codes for CASSEALRLVSGANVLTF.

The chain's CDR3 is CASSPLSGGGDNEQFF. The CDR3 nucleotides read TGTGCCAGCAGCCCACTTAGCGGGGGCGGGGACAATGAGCAGTTCTTC. The genes are TRBV7-8 and TRBJ2-1, with 9 bases that match TRBD2. V lost 5 bases, J lost 5 bases, and 10 bases stayed unmatched. The CDR3 length is 16 residues. Germline V gene data show CDR1 as SGHVS and CDR2 as FQNEAQ.

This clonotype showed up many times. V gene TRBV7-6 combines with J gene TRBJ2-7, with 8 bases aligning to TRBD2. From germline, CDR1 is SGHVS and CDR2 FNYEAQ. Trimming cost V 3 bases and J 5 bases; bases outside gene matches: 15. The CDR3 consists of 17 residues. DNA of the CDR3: TGTGCCAGCAGCTTTCGGGGGGGGCGGAAGCTTCCGCACGAGCAGTACTTC. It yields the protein CASSFRGGRKLPHEQYF.

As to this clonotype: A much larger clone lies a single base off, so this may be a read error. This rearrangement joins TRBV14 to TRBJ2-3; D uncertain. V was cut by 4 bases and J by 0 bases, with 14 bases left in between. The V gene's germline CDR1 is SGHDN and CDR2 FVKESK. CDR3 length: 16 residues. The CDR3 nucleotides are TGTGCCAGCAGCCTTATCGAGCTGTCTAGCACAGATACGCAGTATTTT. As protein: CASSLIELSSTDTQYF.

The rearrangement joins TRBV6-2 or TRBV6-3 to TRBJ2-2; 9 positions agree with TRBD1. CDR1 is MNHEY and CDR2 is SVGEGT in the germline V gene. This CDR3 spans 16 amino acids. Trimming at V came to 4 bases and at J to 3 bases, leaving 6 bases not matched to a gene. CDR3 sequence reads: CASSFWDREDTGELFF. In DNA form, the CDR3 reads TGTGCCAGCAGTTTTTGGGACAGGGAGGACACCGGGGAGCTGTTTTTT.

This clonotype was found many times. The CDR3 loop is CSVGENTGHMNTEAFF. The CDR3 DNA reads TGCAGCGTTGGAGAAAATACAGGGCATATGAACACTGAAGCTTTCTTT. The V call is TRBV29-1, the J call TRBJ1-1; a possible D gene is TRBD1 (6 bases). The CDR3 extends over 16 amino acids. Germline assignment: CDR1 SQVTM and CDR2 ANQGSEA. V was pared by 4 bases and J by 0 bases, with 18 bases between.

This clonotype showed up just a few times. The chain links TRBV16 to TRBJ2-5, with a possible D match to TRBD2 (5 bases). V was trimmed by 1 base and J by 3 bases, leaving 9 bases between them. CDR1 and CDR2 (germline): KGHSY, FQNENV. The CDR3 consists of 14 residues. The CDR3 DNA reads TGTGCCAGCAGCCAATATCTCGGGGAAGAGACCCAGTACTTC. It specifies CASSQYLGEETQYF. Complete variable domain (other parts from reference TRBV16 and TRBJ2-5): GEEVAQTPKHLVRGEGQKAKLYCAPIKGHSYVFWYQQVLKNEFKFLISFQNENVFDETGMPKERFSAKCLPNSPCSLEIQATKLEDSAVYFCASSQYLGEETQYFGPGTRLLVL.

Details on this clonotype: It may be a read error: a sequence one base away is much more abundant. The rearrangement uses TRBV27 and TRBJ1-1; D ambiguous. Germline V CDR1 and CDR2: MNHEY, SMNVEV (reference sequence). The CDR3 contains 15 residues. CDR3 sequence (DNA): TGTGCCAGCAGTCCCTGGGGAGACCCGATAACTGAAGCTTCCTTT. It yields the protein CASSPWGDPITEASF.

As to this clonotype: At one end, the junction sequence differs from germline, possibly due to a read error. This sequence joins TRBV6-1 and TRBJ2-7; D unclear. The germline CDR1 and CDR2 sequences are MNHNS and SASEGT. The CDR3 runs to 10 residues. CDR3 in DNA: TGTGTCAGCGTTGGATACGAGCAGTACTTC. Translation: CVSVGYEQYF.

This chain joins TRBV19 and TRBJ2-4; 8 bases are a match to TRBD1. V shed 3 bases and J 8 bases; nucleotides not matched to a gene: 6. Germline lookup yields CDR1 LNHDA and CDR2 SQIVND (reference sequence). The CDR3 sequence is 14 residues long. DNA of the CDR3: TGTGCCAGTAGTATGGGACAGGCTACGGACATTCAGTACTTC. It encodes CASSMGQATDIQYF. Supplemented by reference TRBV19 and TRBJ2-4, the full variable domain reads DGGITQSPKYLFRKEGQNVTLSCEQNLNHDAMYWYRQDPGQGLRLIYYSQIVNDFQKGDIAEGYSVSREKKESFPLTVTSAQKNPTAFYLCASSMGQATDIQYFGAGTRLSVL.

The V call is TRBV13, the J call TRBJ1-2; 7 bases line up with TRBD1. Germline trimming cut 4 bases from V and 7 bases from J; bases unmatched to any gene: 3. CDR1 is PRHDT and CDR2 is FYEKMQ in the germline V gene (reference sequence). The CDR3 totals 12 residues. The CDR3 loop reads CASSSQGFGYTF. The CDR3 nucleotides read TGTGCCAGCAGCTCACAGGGGTTTGGCTACACCTTC.

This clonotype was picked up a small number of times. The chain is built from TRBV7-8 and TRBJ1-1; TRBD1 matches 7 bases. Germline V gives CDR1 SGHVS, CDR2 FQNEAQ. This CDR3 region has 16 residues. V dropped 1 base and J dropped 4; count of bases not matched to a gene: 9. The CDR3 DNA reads TGTGCCAGCAGCTTAGGGAAGGGGGCGGTCGGCACTGAAGCTTTCTTT. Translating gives CASSLGKGAVGTEAFF.

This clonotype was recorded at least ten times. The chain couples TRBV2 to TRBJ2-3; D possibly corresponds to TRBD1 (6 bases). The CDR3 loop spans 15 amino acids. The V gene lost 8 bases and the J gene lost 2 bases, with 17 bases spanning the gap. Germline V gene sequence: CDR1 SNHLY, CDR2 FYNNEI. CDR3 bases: TGTGCCAGCGAGGATGAGGGGGTCCCCACAGATACGCAGTATTTT. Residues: CASEDEGVPTDTQYF. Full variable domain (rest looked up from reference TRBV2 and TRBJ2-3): EPEVTQTPSHQVTQMGQEVILRCVPISNHLYFYWYRQILGQKVEFLVSFYNNEISEKSEIFDDQFSVERPDGSNFTLKIRSTKLEDSAMYFCASEDEGVPTDTQYFGPGTRLTVL.

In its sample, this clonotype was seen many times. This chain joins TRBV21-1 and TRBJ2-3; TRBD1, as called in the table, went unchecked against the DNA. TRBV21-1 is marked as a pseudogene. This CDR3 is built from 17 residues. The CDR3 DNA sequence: TGTGCCAGCAGCAAAACCCTTGGGACAGGGGGCGAAGATACGCAGTATTTT. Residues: CASSKTLGTGGEDTQYF.

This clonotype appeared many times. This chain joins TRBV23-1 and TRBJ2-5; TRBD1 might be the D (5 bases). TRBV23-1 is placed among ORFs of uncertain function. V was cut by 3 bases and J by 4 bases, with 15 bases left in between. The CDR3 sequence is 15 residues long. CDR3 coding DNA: TGCGCCAGCAGTCATTTTGACAGTCTAGTAGAGACCCAGTACTTC. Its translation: CASSHFDSLVETQYF.

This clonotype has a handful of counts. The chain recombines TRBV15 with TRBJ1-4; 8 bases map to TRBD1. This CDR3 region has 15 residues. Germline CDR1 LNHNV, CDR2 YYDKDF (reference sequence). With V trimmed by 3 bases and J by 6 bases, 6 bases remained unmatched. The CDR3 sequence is CATSSTGTGYEKLFF. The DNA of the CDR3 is TGTGCCACCAGCAGTACCGGGACAGGATATGAAAAACTGTTTTTT.

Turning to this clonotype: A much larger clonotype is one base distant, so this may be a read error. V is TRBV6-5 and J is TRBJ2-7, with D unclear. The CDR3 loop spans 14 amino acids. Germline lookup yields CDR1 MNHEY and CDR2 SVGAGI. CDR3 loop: CASSWQERAYEQCF. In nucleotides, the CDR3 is TGTGCCAGCAGCTGGCAGGAGAGAGCCTACGAGCAGTGCTTC.

The CDR3 reads CASRGSLGEQYF. The CDR3, as DNA: TGTGCCTCCCGGGGGAGCTTGGGGGAGCAGTACTTC. The chain links TRBV12-3 or TRBV12-4 to TRBJ2-7, with D maybe TRBD2 (6 bases). This CDR3 spans 12 amino acids. Deletions cut 11 bases from V and 7 bases from J, with 18 bases between.

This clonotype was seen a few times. The CDR3 nucleotides are TGTGCCAGCCCCGGTTTGGGGTACGGCTACACCTTC. Amino acids: CASPGLGYGYTF. The genes are TRBV2 and TRBJ1-2; no clear D gene. Between the trimmed V and J ends, which lost 8 bases and 8 bases, there was a span of 15 bases. Germline CDR1 reads SNHLY; CDR2 reads FYNNEI. The CDR3 sequence is 12 residues long.

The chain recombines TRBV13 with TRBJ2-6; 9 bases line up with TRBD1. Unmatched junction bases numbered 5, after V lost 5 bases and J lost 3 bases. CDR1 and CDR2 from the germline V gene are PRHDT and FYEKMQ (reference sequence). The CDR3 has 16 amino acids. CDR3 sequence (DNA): TGTGCCAGCAGCCAAACAGGGGGCGGTGGGGCCAACGTCCTGACTTTC. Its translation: CASSQTGGGGANVLTF.

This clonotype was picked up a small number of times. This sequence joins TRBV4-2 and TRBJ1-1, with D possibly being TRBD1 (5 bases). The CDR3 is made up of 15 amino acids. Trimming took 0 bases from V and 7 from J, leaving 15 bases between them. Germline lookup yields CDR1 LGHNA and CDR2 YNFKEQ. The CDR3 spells CASSQDGVEGDEAFF. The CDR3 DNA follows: TGTGCCAGCAGCCAAGATGGGGTCGAAGGGGATGAAGCTTTCTTT.